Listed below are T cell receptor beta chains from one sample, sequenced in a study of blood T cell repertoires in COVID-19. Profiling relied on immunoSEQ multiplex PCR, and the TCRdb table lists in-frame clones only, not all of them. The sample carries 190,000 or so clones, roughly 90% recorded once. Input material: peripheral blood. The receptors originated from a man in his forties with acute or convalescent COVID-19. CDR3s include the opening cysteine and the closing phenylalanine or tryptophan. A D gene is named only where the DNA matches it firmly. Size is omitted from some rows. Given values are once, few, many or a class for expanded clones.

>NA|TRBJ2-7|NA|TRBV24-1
CATSEGATYEQYF
TGTGCCACCAGTGAAGGGGCTACCTACGAGCAGTACTTC
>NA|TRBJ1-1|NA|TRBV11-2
CASSLEGRGLPEAFF
TGTGCCAGCAGCTTAGAAGGGCGGGGGCTCCCTGAAGCTTTCTTT
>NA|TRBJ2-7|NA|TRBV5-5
CASSSTGAQGTYEQYF
TGTGCCAGCAGCTCCACAGGTGCGCAGGGCACCTACGAGCAGTACTTC
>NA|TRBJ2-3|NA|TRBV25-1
CASSDRAGALTDTQYF
TGTGCCAGCAGTGATAGGGCGGGGGCCCTCACAGATACGCAGTATTTT
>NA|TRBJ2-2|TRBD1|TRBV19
CASSIGPGQGPTGELFF
TGTGCCAGTAGTATAGGACCGGGACAGGGGCCCACCGGGGAGCTGTTTTTT
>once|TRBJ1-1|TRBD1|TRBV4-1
CASSQVITGVGTEAFF
TGCGCCAGCAGCCAAGTAATCACAGGGGTTGGCACTGAAGCTTTCTTT
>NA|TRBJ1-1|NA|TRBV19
CASSMQGRGVEAFF
TGTGCCAGTAGTATGCAGGGGAGGGGAGTAGAAGCTTTCTTT
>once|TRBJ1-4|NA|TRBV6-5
CASTWGTMNEKLFF
TGTGCCAGCACATGGGGGACAATGAATGAAAAACTGTTTTTT
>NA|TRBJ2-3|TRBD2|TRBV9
CASSAQRGGQVDTQYF
TGTGCCAGCAGCGCACAACGGGGAGGGCAGGTGGATACGCAGTATTTT
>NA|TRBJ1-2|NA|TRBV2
CASSELAVNYGYTF
TGTGCCAGCAGTGAGCTCGCAGTAAACTATGGCTACACCTTC
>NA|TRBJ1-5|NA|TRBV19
CASSIGESGKQPQHF
TGTGCCAGTAGTATAGGAGAGTCAGGGAAACAGCCCCAGCATTTT
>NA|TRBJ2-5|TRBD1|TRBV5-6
CASSLAGRGPETQYF
TGTGCCAGCAGCTTGGCTGGCAGGGGGCCAGAGACCCAGTACTTC
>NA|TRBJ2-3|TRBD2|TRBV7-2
CASRPAGGLSTDTQYF
TGTGCCAGCAGACCGGCGGGGGGGCTTAGCACAGATACGCAGTATTTT
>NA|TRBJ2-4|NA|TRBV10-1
CASRGSGLAKNIQYF
TGCGCCAGCAGGGGCTCGGGATTAGCCAAAAACATTCAGTACTTC
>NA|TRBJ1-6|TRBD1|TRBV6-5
CASSYRQGKNSPLHF
TGTGCCAGCAGTTACAGACAGGGGAAGAATTCACCCCTCCACTTT
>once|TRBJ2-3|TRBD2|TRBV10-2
CASLTSGGAGSTDTQYF
TGCGCCAGCCTGACTAGCGGGGGGGCAGGGAGCACAGATACGCAGTATTTT
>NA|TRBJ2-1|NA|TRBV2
CASKQYNEQFF
TGTGCCAGCAAACAGTATAATGAGCAGTTCTTC
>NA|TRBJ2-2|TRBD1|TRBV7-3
CASSSGQGIPNTGELFF
TGTGCCAGCAGCTCGGGACAGGGGATACCGAACACCGGGGAGCTGTTTTTT
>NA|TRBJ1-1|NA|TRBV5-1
CASSLRQSQNTEAFF
TGCGCCAGCAGCTTACGACAGAGTCAGAACACTGAAGCTTTCTTT
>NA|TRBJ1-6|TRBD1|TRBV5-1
CASSLEGQGAASPLHF
TGCGCCAGCAGCTTGGAGGGACAGGGGGCGGCTTCACCCCTCCACTTT
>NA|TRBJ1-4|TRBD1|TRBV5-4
CASSLAPDRDGEKLFF
TGTGCCAGCAGCTTGGCCCCCGACAGGGACGGGGAAAAACTGTTTTTT
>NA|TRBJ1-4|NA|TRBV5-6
CASSQGPNEKLFF
TGTGCCAGCAGTCAGGGGCCTAATGAAAAACTGTTTTTT
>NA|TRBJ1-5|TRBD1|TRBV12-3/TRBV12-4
CAIGQGGQPQHF
TGTGCCATAGGACAGGGGGGTCAGCCCCAGCATTTT
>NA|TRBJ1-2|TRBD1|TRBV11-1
CASSARTGVGYGYTF
TGTGCCAGCAGCGCCCGGACAGGGGTAGGCTATGGCTACACCTTC
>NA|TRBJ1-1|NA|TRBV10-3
CAISESRANTEAFF
TGTGCCATCAGTGAGTCCAGGGCAAACACTGAAGCTTTCTTT
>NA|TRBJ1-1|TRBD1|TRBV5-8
CASSLTGGIRSTEAFF
TGTGCCAGCAGCTTGACAGGGGGAATTCGGAGCACTGAAGCTTTCTTT
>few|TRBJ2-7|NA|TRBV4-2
CASSQIAGSPYEQYF
TGTGCCAGCAGCCAAATAGCCGGGTCACCCTACGAGCAGTACTTC
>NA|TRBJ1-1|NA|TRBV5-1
CASSFNLQGTEAFF
TGCGCCAGCAGCTTCAACCTACAGGGTACTGAAGCTTTCTTT
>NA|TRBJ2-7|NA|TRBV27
CASREQGGEQYF
TGTGCCAGCAGGGAGCAGGGAGGCGAGCAGTACTTC